These 14 T cell receptor beta chains originate from one sample sequenced in a study of blood T cell repertoires in COVID-19. Sequenced by immunoSEQ multiplex PCR; TCRdb stores in-frame clones only, minus some. There are some 360,000 clones in the sample; approximately 87% occur only once, and under 3% lies in the top ten. The sample taken for sequencing was peripheral blood. These receptors all come from a woman aged 60-75 years with COVID-19, enrolled during active disease.

V gene TRBV5-6 combines with J gene TRBJ2-4, with D perhaps matching TRBD1 (6 bases). The CDR3 has 14 amino acids. Germline CDR1 and CDR2: SGHDT and YYEEEE. Trimming took off 1 base at V and 8 bases at J, with 13 bases between the two ends. In DNA form, the CDR3 reads TGTGCCAGCAGCTTGACAGGGAGCTCGGACATTCAGTACTTC. This sequence encodes CASSLTGSSDIQYF. The whole variable domain, filled in from reference TRBV5-6 and TRBJ2-4, reads DAGVTQSPTHLIKTRGQQVTLRCSPKSGHDTVSWYQQALGQGPQFIFQYYEEEERQRGNFPDRFSGHQFPNYSSELNVNALLLGDSALYLCASSLTGSSDIQYFGAGTRLSVL.

This clone was counted between two and nine times. This chain uses TRBV9 with TRBJ2-1, with 9 nucleotides matching TRBD1. There are 16 residues in the CDR3. The ends lost 1 base at V and 4 bases at J; junction bases unmatched: 6. CDR1 is SGDLS, CDR2 YYNGEE, per germline. The DNA for the CDR3 is TGTGCCAGCAGCGTAACCGCGGGACAGGGATACAATGAGCAGTTCTTC. Its translation: CASSVTAGQGYNEQFF. Supplemented by reference TRBV9 and TRBJ2-1, the full variable domain reads DSGVTQTPKHLITATGQRVTLRCSPRSGDLSVYWYQQSLDQGLQFLIQYYNGEERAKGNILERFSAQQFPDLHSELNLSSLELGDSALYFCASSVTAGQGYNEQFFGPGTRLTVL.

This sequence joins TRBV9 and TRBJ1-1, with D unclear. CDR1 and CDR2 from the germline V gene are SGDLS and YYNGEE. The V end lost 0 bases, the J end lost 0 bases, and 9 bases lay between the germline ends. The CDR3 has 15 residues. The CDR3 sequence: CASSVVSNLNTEAFF. CDR3 bases: TGTGCCAGCAGCGTAGTGTCCAATCTGAACACTGAAGCTTTCTTT. Variable domain in full (rest from reference TRBV9 and TRBJ1-1): DSGVTQTPKHLITATGQRVTLRCSPRSGDLSVYWYQQSLDQGLQFLIQYYNGEERAKGNILERFSAQQFPDLHSELNLSSLELGDSALYFCASSVVSNLNTEAFFGQGTRLTVV.

The chain recombines TRBV5-4 with TRBJ2-1; 7 bases line up with TRBD2. The junction had 7 bases not matched to a gene; V was cut back by 3 bases and J by 4 bases. The CDR3 has 15 amino acids. The germline V gene encodes CDR1 SGHNT and CDR2 YYREEE (reference sequence). The CDR3 bases are TGTGCCAGCAGCTCCGTGGGGGGGGGATACAATGAGCAGTTCTTC. It encodes CASSSVGGGYNEQFF.

This chain uses TRBV7-3 with TRBJ1-2, with D hard to call. Germline assignment: CDR1 SGHTA and CDR2 FQGTGA. The CDR3 covers 13 residues. The V end lost 5 bases, the J end lost 8 bases, and 15 bases lay between the germline ends. The DNA for the CDR3 is TGTGCCAGCAGCCACCAGCGGGGAGGGGGCTACACCTTC. Amino acid sequence: CASSHQRGGGYTF.

The V gene is TRBV7-2, the J gene TRBJ2-7, with D perhaps matching TRBD1 (6 bases). CDR1 SGHTA and CDR2 FQGNSA come from the germline V gene. V gave up 5 bases and J gave up 7 bases, with 18 bases separating them. This CDR3 contains 14 residues. The CDR3 bases are TGTGCCAGCAGCCATCAACAGGGATGGCGGGAGCAGTACTTC. Amino acids: CASSHQQGWREQYF.

The chain recombines TRBV7-9 with TRBJ2-3; D call uncertain. This CDR3 contains 12 residues. Trimming removed 3 bases at V and 9 bases at J, with 10 bases between. Germline CDR1 is SEHNR and CDR2 is FQNEAQ (reference sequence). The CDR3 region is CASSLLSTTQYF. The DNA of the CDR3 is TGTGCCAGCAGCTTGCTGAGTACCACGCAGTATTTT.

A few counts support this clone. The J gene is TRBJ2-1, the V gene TRBV5-8, with D perhaps TRBD1 (5 bases). Germline V gene data show CDR1 as SGHTS and CDR2 as YDEGEE. Trimming left V 0 bases short and J 0 bases short, with 7 bases between. This CDR3 is built from 15 residues. The CDR3 coding sequence is TGTGCCAGCAGCTTGGCAGGGAACTCCTACAATGAGCAGTTCTTC. Its protein is CASSLAGNSYNEQFF.

The J gene is TRBJ1-2, the V gene TRBV11-2; D unclear. CDR3 length: 17 residues. Trimming removed 7 bases from V and 2 bases from J, with 23 bases in between. Germline V gene lookup returns CDR1 SGHAT and CDR2 FQNNGV. In nucleotides, the CDR3 is TGTGCCAGCACCTACCAATCGGTGGCCCGCGGCAACTATGGCTACACCTTC. Its translation: CASTYQSVARGNYGYTF.

The chain joins TRBV28 to TRBJ1-4, with TRBD1 matching 8 bases. Per the germline V gene, CDR1 is MDHEN and CDR2 is SYDVKM. The CDR3 is 14 residues long. Losses at the gene ends were 3 bases for V and 8 bases for J; bases not matched to a gene: 5. The chain's CDR3 is CASSLTGAQEKLFF. Here the CDR3 DNA reads TGTGCCAGCAGTTTGACAGGGGCACAGGAAAAACTGTTTTTT.

This chain uses TRBV2 with TRBJ1-1; D is ambiguous. Germline V lookup: CDR1 SNHLY, CDR2 FYNNEI. The CDR3 totals 10 residues. Deletions cut 7 bases from V and 10 bases from J, with 10 bases between. CDR3 amino acids: CASMMYGAFF. CDR3 bases: TGTGCCAGCATGATGTACGGAGCTTTCTTT.

This clone was seen a few times. The CDR3 sequence is CASSAPGTGVYGYTF. In DNA, the CDR3 is TGTGCCAGTAGTGCCCCCGGGACAGGGGTATATGGCTACACCTTC. J is TRBJ1-2 and V is TRBV19; 10 bases match TRBD1. V shed 5 bases, J shed 5 bases, and the junction held 8 bases outside the gene matches. The germline CDR1 and CDR2 sequences are LNHDA and SQIVND (reference sequence). This CDR3 spans 15 amino acids.

The chain joins TRBV12-5 to TRBJ1-2; 8 positions match TRBD1. The V gene's germline CDR1 is LGHNT and CDR2 FRNRAP. The CDR3 runs 15 residues. The trim removed 0 bases at V and 10 bases at J, leaving 10 bases unmatched. CDR3 protein: CASGLVWQGANSYTF. Here the CDR3 DNA reads TGTGCTAGTGGTTTGGTATGGCAGGGGGCCAATTCCTACACCTTC. Complete variable domain (other parts from reference TRBV12-5 and TRBJ1-2): DARVTQTPRHKVTEMGQEVTMRCQPILGHNTVFWYRQTMMQGLELLAYFRNRAPLDDSGMPKDRFSAEMPDATLATLKIQPSEPRDSAVYFCASGLVWQGANSYTFGSGTRLTVV.

J is TRBJ1-5 and V is TRBV30, with 7 bases identical to TRBD1. V dropped 7 bases and J dropped 6; count of bases not matched to a gene: 9. The CDR3 spans 13 residues. In germline, CDR1 is GTSNPN, CDR2 SVGIG (reference sequence). CDR3 region: CASDSSGGQPQHF. The CDR3 bases are TGTGCCTCGGACAGCTCAGGGGGTCAGCCCCAGCATTTT.